This T cell receptor (beta chain) was captured in a study of molecular identifiers for immune sequencing clone quantification. Via MiXCR, TCRdb re-called the PCR reads, giving one row per CDR3 protein. The table includes roughly 630,000 distinct CDR3 sequences, about 25% detected once. With regard to this clonotype: A much larger clone sits a single nucleotide away, making a read error possible. No conserved phenylalanine or tryptophan is present at the end of the CDR3, so a read error is the likely explanation.

The germline V and J ends were trimmed by 6 bases and 1 base, with 18 bases remaining between them. Germline CDR1 reads SGHRS; CDR2 reads YFSETQ. CDR3 length equals 16 residues. The V gene is TRBV5-1, the J gene TRBJ2-3, with a tentative D call TRBD2 (6 bases). This receptor was taken from a human donor in good health. Some libraries in this study had Jurkat cell RNA spiked in. Sequencing input: naive CD8+ T cells from blood, with Jurkat cell RNA spiked in. Stated subset: FACS-sorted CD8+CD4-CCR7+CD45RA+ naive T cells. The CDR3 is CASTGVVLQGTDTQYL. CDR3 nucleotide sequence: TGCGCCAGCACGGGGGTGGTGTTACAGGGCACAGATACGCAGTATCTT.